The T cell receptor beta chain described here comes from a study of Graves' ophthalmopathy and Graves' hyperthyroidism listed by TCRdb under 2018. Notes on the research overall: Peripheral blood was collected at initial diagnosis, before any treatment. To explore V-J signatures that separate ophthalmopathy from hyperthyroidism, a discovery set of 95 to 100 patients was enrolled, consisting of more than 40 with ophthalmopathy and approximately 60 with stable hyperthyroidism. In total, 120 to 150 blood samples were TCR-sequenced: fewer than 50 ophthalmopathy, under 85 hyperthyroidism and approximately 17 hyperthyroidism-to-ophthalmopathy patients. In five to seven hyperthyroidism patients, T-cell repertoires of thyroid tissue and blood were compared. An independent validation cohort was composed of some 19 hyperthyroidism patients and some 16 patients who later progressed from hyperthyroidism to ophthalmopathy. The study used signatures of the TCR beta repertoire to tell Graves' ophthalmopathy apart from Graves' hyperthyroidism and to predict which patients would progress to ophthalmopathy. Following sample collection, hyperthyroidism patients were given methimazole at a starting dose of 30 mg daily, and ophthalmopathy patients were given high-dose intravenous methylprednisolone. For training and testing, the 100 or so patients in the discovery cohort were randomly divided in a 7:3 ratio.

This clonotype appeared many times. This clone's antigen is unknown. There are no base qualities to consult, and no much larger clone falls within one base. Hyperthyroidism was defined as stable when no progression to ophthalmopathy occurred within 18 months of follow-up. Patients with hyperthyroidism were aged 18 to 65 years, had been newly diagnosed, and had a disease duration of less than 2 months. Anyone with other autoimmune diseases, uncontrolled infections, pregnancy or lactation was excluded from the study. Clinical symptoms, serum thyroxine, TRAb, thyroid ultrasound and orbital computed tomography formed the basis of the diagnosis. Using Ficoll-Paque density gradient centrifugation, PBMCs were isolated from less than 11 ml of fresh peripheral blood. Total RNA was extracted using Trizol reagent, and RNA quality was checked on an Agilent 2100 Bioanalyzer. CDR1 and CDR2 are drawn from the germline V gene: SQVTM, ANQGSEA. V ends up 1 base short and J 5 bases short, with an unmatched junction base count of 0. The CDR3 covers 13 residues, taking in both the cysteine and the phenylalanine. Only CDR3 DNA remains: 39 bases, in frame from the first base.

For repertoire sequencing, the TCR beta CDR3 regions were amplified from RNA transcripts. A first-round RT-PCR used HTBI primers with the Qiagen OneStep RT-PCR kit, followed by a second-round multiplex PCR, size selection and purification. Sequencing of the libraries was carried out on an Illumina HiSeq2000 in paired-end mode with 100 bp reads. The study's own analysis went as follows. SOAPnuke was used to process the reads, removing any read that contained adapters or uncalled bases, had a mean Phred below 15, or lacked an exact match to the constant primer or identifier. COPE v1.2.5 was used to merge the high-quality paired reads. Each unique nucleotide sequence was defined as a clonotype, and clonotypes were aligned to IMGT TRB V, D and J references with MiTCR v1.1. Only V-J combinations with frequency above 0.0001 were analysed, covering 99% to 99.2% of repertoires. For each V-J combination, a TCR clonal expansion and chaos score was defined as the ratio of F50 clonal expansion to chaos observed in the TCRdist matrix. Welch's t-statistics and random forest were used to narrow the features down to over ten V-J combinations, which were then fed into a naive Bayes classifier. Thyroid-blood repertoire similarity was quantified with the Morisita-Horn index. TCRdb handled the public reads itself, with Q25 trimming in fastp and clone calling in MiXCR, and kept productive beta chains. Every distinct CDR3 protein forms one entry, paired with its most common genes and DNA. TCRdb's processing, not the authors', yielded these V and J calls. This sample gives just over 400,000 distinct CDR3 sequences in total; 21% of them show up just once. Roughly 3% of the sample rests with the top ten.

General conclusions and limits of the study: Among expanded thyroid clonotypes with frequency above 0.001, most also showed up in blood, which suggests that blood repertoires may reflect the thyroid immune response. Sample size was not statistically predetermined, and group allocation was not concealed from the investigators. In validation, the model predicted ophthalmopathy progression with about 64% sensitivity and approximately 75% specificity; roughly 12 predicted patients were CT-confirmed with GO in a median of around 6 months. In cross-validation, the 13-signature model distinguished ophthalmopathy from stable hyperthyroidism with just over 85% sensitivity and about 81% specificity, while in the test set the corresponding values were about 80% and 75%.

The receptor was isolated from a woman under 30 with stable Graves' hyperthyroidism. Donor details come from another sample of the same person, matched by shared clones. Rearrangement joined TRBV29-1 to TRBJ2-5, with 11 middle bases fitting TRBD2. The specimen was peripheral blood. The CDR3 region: CSVEVAGGETQYF. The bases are TGCAGCGTTGAAGTAGCGGGAGGGGAGACCCAGTACTTC.